The 27 T cell receptor beta chains presented below share a single source sample, sequenced in a study of naive and memory T cell subsets. Both TRBC1 and TRBC2 were covered by a beta constant-region primer of two equimolar oligonucleotides. The ligated cDNA underwent four PCR rounds using SP2 and nested alpha and beta constant-region primers. TCRdb processed the UMI-ligation and nested PCR reads anew with MiXCR; each CDR3 protein has one entry. Of 15,000 to 20,000 distinct CDR3 sequences listed, 8.5% to 9.5% are singletons. The sample was central memory CD8+ T cells from blood. The origin of the receptors is a human donor in good health.

The sample holds many counts of this clonotype. The chain employs TRBV4-1 and TRBJ2-6; the D is unclear. Looked up from germline, CDR1 is MGHRA and CDR2 is YSYEKL. The CDR3 is 15 residues long. Trimming removed 1 base from V and 2 bases from J, with 6 bases in between. In DNA form, the CDR3 reads TGCGCCAGCAGCCAAGGGTGGACTGGGGCCAACGTCCTGACTTTC. Protein product: CASSQGWTGANVLTF.

This clonotype qualifies as medium-sized. The chain joins TRBV11-2 to TRBJ2-2, with 8 nucleotides matching TRBD1. The CDR3 covers 15 residues. Germline trimming cut 5 bases from V and 4 bases from J; bases unmatched to any gene: 6. Per the germline V gene, CDR1 is SGHAT and CDR2 is FQNNGV. DNA for the CDR3: TGTGCCAGCAGCGGACAGGGTCGGAGCACCGGGGAGCTGTTTTTT. It specifies CASSGQGRSTGELFF.

This clonotype was detected many times. The CDR3 nucleotides read TGCAGTGCTAGAGGGACTAGCGACAATGAGCAGTTCTTC. Amino acids: CSARGTSDNEQFF. The rearrangement uses TRBV20-1 and TRBJ2-1; 9 nucleotides agree with TRBD2. With 1 base clipped from V and 5 bases from J, the junction kept 0 bases outside the gene matches. Germline-derived CDR1 and CDR2 are DFQATT and SNEGSKA (reference sequence). This CDR3 spans 13 amino acids.

This clonotype is medium-sized (0.01 to 0.1%) in the sample. A much more abundant neighbour one base away suggests this may be a read error. V is TRBV27 and J is TRBJ1-1, with 7 nucleotides matching TRBD1. The length of the CDR3 is 14 residues. V was clipped by 3 bases and J by 1 base; unmatched bases: 2. Germline V gene sequence: CDR1 MNHEY, CDR2 SMNVEV (reference sequence). CDR3 bases: TGTGCCAGCAGTTTGGCAGGGGGGAACACTGAAGCTTTCTTT. This sequence encodes CASSLAGGNTEAFF.

This clonotype was picked up many times. This rearrangement joins TRBV28 to TRBJ1-4, with no clear D. There are 11 residues in the CDR3. Germline assignment: CDR1 MDHEN and CDR2 SYDVKM. Between the trimmed V and J ends, which lost 4 bases and 8 bases, there was a span of 5 bases. CDR3 sequence (DNA): TGTGCCAGCAGTTGGGAGGAAAAACTGTTTTTT. Translating gives CASSWEEKLFF.

This clonotype was seen once. The chain has TRBV12-3 or TRBV12-4 and TRBJ1-2, with unresolved D. V was shortened by 8 bases and J by 5 bases, with 12 bases between the two germline ends. The CDR3 is 12 amino acids. The CDR3 nucleotides read TGTGCCAGCGCCCAAGGGAGGTATGGCTACACCTTC. It codes for CASAQGRYGYTF.

This clonotype was found a few times. This rearrangement joins TRBV12-3 or TRBV12-4 to TRBJ2-3, with a tentative D call TRBD2 (6 bases). CDR3 size: 12 residues. V was cut by 3 bases and J by 11 bases, with 12 bases left in between. This chain's CDR3 is CASSFEGRGQYF. The CDR3, as DNA: TGTGCCAGCAGTTTTGAGGGGCGGGGGCAGTATTTT.

This clonotype was seen only a few times. The V and J genes are TRBV12-3 or TRBV12-4 and TRBJ1-2; unclear D gene. The CDR3 has 12 amino acids. Trimming shortened V by 6 bases and J by 11 bases, and 16 bases separated the two germline ends. CDR3 loop: CASSLGSVGYTF. CDR3 in DNA: TGTGCCAGCAGCCTGGGCAGTGTGGGGTACACCTTC.

This clonotype was observed at least ten times. The CDR3 DNA follows: TGTGCCAGCAGTTACGCGTCGACCGGAACTAATGAAAAACTGTTTTTT. Protein sequence: CASSYASTGTNEKLFF. The J gene is TRBJ1-4, the V gene TRBV6-2 or TRBV6-3; D uncertain. There are 16 residues in the CDR3. From germline, CDR1 is MNHEY and CDR2 SVGEGT. Trimming took off 2 bases at V and 1 base at J, with 11 bases between the two ends.

In this sample, this clonotype turned up a few times. This sequence joins TRBV7-2 and TRBJ2-3; D remains unclear. The CDR3 has 11 amino acids. The germline V and J ends were trimmed by 5 bases and 11 bases, with 11 bases remaining between them. The germline V gene has CDR1 SGHTA and CDR2 FQGNSA. CDR3 amino acids: CASSKGIMQYF. Written as DNA, the CDR3 is TGTGCCAGCAGCAAAGGTATTATGCAGTATTTT.

There are many counts of this clonotype. The J gene is TRBJ1-1, the V gene TRBV4-2; perhaps TRBD1 as D (6 bases). Germline values: CDR1 LGHNA, CDR2 YNFKEQ. V was shortened by 2 bases and J by 1 base, with 11 bases between the two germline ends. CDR3 length equals 15 residues. CDR3 region: CASSQPDRQNTEAFF. DNA for the CDR3: TGTGCCAGCAGCCAACCAGACAGGCAGAACACTGAAGCTTTCTTT.

The chain couples TRBV9 to TRBJ2-3, with 11 bases that match TRBD2. The junction had 10 bases not matched to a gene; V was cut back by 3 bases and J by 7 bases. Germline CDR1 reads SGDLS; CDR2 reads YYNGEE. The CDR3 contains 16 residues. The CDR3 coding sequence is TGTGCCAGCAGCGGCGGAGGGACTAGCGGACAAAATACGCAGTATTTT. Its translation: CASSGGGTSGQNTQYF.

This clonotype appeared a single time. The chain combines TRBV11-1 with TRBJ2-1; D is unclear. V lost 3 bases, J lost 9 bases, and 9 bases lay in between. Germline V gene lookup returns CDR1 SGHAT and CDR2 FQDESV (reference sequence). This CDR3 has 12 residues. CDR3 sequence (DNA): TGTGCCAGCAGCTTTAGGGAAAGTGAGCAGTTCTTC. This codes for CASSFRESEQFF.

By sample fraction, this clonotype is medium-sized. V usage is TRBV2 and J usage is TRBJ2-1; TRBD2 matches 9 bases. Germline assignment: CDR1 SNHLY and CDR2 FYNNEI. The ends lost 6 bases at V and 4 bases at J; junction bases unmatched: 7. CDR3 size: 15 residues. The CDR3 region has the DNA TGTGCCAGCAGCCTCGGACTAGCGCGATACAATGAGCAGTTCTTC. Protein: CASSLGLARYNEQFF.

V and J are TRBV13 and TRBJ2-5; TRBD2 is a possible D gene (5 bases). The V end was cut by 6 bases, the J end by 1 base, with 15 bases between. Per germline, CDR1 PRHDT and CDR2 FYEKMQ (reference sequence). This CDR3 has 15 residues. CDR3 nucleotide sequence: TGTGCCAGCAGTTCATTTACTGGGAGCCAAGAGACCCAGTACTTC. Translating it yields CASSSFTGSQETQYF.

This clonotype came up many times. The genes are TRBV20-1 and TRBJ1-1; D possibly corresponds to TRBD1 (5 bases). With 1 base removed from V and 3 bases from J, the gap between germline ends came to 12 bases. CDR1 and CDR2 (germline): DFQATT, SNEGSKA (reference sequence). CDR3 length: 14 amino acids. CDR3 in DNA: TGCAGTGCTAGAGCGTTGCAGGGAGACACTGAAGCTTTCTTT. Translation: CSARALQGDTEAFF.

This sequence joins TRBV12-3 or TRBV12-4 and TRBJ1-6, with a weak D call TRBD1 (6 bases). The CDR3 is made up of 13 amino acids. Trimming removed 3 bases from V and 8 bases from J, with 8 bases in between. CDR3 sequence: CASSLRQDSPLHF. For the CDR3, the DNA is TGTGCCAGCAGTTTGCGACAGGATTCACCCCTCCACTTT.

This chain uses TRBV4-3 with TRBJ1-5, with D possibly TRBD1 on 5 matching bases. CDR3 length equals 15 residues. CDR1 LGHNA and CDR2 YSLEER come from the germline V gene. The ends were cut back, 1 base at V and 6 bases at J, with 13 bases in the middle. The CDR3 sequence: CASSQGPGLGQPQHF. CDR3 sequence (DNA): TGCGCCAGCAGCCAAGGTCCGGGGCTAGGTCAGCCCCAGCATTTT.

This clonotype was counted ten times or more. V is TRBV15 and J is TRBJ2-6; maybe TRBD1 (6 bases). The CDR3 spans 15 residues. Per germline, CDR1 LNHNV and CDR2 YYDKDF (reference sequence). Trimming shortened V by 3 bases and J by 3 bases, and 9 bases separated the two germline ends. CDR3 nucleotides: TGTGCCACCAGCAGTGCAGGGGATGGGGCCAACGTCCTGACTTTC. It specifies CATSSAGDGANVLTF.

This chain connects TRBV2 to TRBJ1-2, with 9 bases aligning to TRBD1. The junction had 4 bases not matched to a gene; V was cut back by 2 bases and J by 6 bases. The V gene's germline CDR1 is SNHLY and CDR2 FYNNEI. The CDR3 sequence is 14 residues long. CDR3 sequence: CASSERGQGHGYTF. The CDR3 region has the DNA TGTGCCAGCAGTGAAAGGGGACAGGGCCATGGCTACACCTTC. Filled out from reference TRBV2 and TRBJ1-2, the complete variable domain reads EPEVTQTPSHQVTQMGQEVILRCVPISNHLYFYWYRQILGQKVEFLVSFYNNEISEKSEIFDDQFSVERPDGSNFTLKIRSTKLEDSAMYFCASSERGQGHGYTFGSGTRLTVV.

The chain is built from TRBV5-1 and TRBJ1-1, with TRBD1 matching over 9 bases. CDR3 length: 14 residues. V lost 3 bases and J lost 5; bases outside the gene matches: 5. CDR1 and CDR2 (germline): SGHRS, YFSETQ. CDR3 sequence reads: CASSSRQGDTEAFF. CDR3 nucleotides: TGCGCCAGCAGCTCGCGACAGGGGGATACTGAAGCTTTCTTT.

The V and J genes are TRBV2 and TRBJ2-1, with D tentatively TRBD2 (6 bases). The CDR3 length is 14 residues. Trimming left V 8 bases short and J 8 bases short, with 19 bases between. Per the germline V gene, CDR1 is SNHLY and CDR2 is FYNNEI. Written as DNA, the CDR3 is TGTGCCAGCGCGGCCCACCCCGGGGGTGATGAGCAGTTCTTC. Amino acid sequence: CASAAHPGGDEQFF.

This clonotype came up many times. The chain uses TRBV6-5 and TRBJ2-3, with a possible D match to TRBD1 (6 bases). The CDR3 runs 13 residues. Trimming cost V 10 bases and J 2 bases, with 13 bases left between them. Germline values: CDR1 MNHEY, CDR2 SVGAGI. CDR3 region: CATRTVNTDTQYF. CDR3 in DNA: TGTGCCACCCGGACAGTTAACACAGATACGCAGTATTTT.

The table lists this clonotype with a few counts. The genes are TRBV19 and TRBJ2-3; D uncertain. This CDR3 region has 15 residues. Germline-derived CDR1 and CDR2 are LNHDA and SQIVND (reference sequence). The V gene lost 6 bases and the J gene lost 0 bases, with 13 bases spanning the gap. The CDR3 DNA sequence: TGTGCCAGTAGCCGAGATGTGGCAAGCACAGATACGCAGTATTTT. The encoded protein is CASSRDVASTDTQYF.

The J gene is TRBJ2-1, the V gene TRBV4-1, with TRBD1 as a possible D gene (5 bases). V lost 2 bases and J lost 2, with 13 bases in between. The CDR3 length is 16 residues. Germline V gives CDR1 MGHRA, CDR2 YSYEKL. Here the CDR3 reads CASSQSRASTYNEQFF. The CDR3 DNA reads as TGCGCCAGCAGCCAATCCAGGGCTTCAACCTACAATGAGCAGTTCTTC.

There are many counts of this clonotype. The chain recombines TRBV20-1 with TRBJ2-1; D is perhaps TRBD2 (6 bases). The V gene lost 4 bases and the J gene lost 9 bases, with 10 bases spanning the gap. CDR3 length equals 11 residues. In germline, CDR1 is DFQATT, CDR2 SNEGSKA (reference sequence). This CDR3 is CSANLGSEQFF. CDR3 nucleotides: TGCAGTGCTAACCTCGGGAGTGAGCAGTTCTTC.

The sample holds many counts of this clonotype. The chain links TRBV24-1 to TRBJ2-3; 7 bases map to TRBD2. Trimming at V came to 5 bases and at J to 1 base, leaving 11 bases not matched to a gene. This CDR3 spans 17 amino acids. CDR1 is KGHDR, CDR2 SFDVKD, per germline. CDR3 sequence reads: CATSAYRTRDRTDTQYF. In DNA, the CDR3 is TGTGCCACCAGTGCGTACCGGACTAGGGACCGCACAGATACGCAGTATTTT.